The 25 T cell receptor beta chains below were found in one sample sequenced in a study of PD-1 blockade in classical Hodgkin lymphoma. In every patient, relapse followed autologous stem cell transplantation, while exposure to brentuximab vedotin differed. Magnetic negative selection of thawed PBMCs was the method by which CD4+ T cells were purified. Here immunoSEQ multiplex PCR was the method, and the copy in TCRdb shows in-frame clones only, minus some. The sample includes tens of thousands of clones, roughly 80% of them seen just once. The sequenced sample was CD4+ T cells from blood, obtained at baseline. Source of these receptors: a human donor with classical Hodgkin lymphoma.

V and J are TRBV30 and TRBJ1-1; D ambiguous. The CDR3 runs 14 residues. V was clipped by 1 base and J by 8 bases, with 17 bases between them. From germline, CDR1 is GTSNPN and CDR2 SVGIG (reference sequence). Here the CDR3 DNA reads TGTGCCTGGAGTGGGAGGAAGCTAAGGCCGGAAGCTTTCTTT. Translating gives CAWSGRKLRPEAFF.

This rearrangement joins TRBV5-1 to TRBJ2-7, with 8 nucleotides matching TRBD2. Germline values: CDR1 SGHRS, CDR2 YFSETQ. The V gene end was trimmed by 3 bases and the J gene end by 4 bases; junction bases not matched to a gene: 6. The CDR3 spans 14 residues. The CDR3 sequence is CASSSLAGYYEQYF. For the CDR3, the DNA is TGCGCCAGCAGCTCGCTAGCGGGCTATTACGAGCAGTACTTC.

The chain uses TRBV30 and TRBJ1-2; 8 bases are shared with TRBD1. CDR3 length: 14 residues. With 2 bases clipped from V and 2 bases from J, the junction kept 4 bases outside the gene matches. Germline V CDR1 and CDR2: GTSNPN, SVGIG (reference sequence). The CDR3 protein is CAWSRTGLNYGYTF. DNA of the CDR3: TGTGCCTGGAGTCGGACAGGGCTAAACTATGGCTACACCTTC.

V is TRBV6-6 and J is TRBJ2-7, with 11 bases lining up with TRBD1. Germline CDR1 and CDR2: MNHNY and SVGAGI (reference sequence). V gave up 7 bases and J gave up 3 bases; unmatched junction bases: 5. This CDR3 is built from 14 residues. The CDR3 loop reads CASIRGTGGYEQYF. The CDR3 coding sequence is TGTGCCAGCATCAGGGGGACAGGGGGCTACGAGCAGTACTTC.

The chain employs TRBV4-3 and TRBJ1-2; no reliable D call. The CDR3 is 15 residues long. The V gene's germline CDR1 is LGHNA and CDR2 YSLEER. Trimming shortened V by 0 bases and J by 8 bases, and 16 bases separated the two germline ends. The CDR3 region is CASSQDLGVGKGYTF. CDR3 in DNA: TGCGCCAGCAGCCAAGATTTGGGAGTGGGTAAGGGCTACACCTTC.

The chain joins TRBV9 to TRBJ1-1; D call uncertain. Germline assignment: CDR1 SGDLS and CDR2 YYNGEE. The CDR3 covers 16 residues. V was cut by 3 bases and J by 5 bases, with 20 bases left in between. The CDR3 bases are TGTGCCAGCAGCGATGGGCGGATGCCTCTGGGGACTGAAGCTTTCTTT. Its protein product is CASSDGRMPLGTEAFF.

This clone occurred a few times. The chain has TRBV5-8 and TRBJ1-2; D not resolved. The length of the CDR3 is 14 residues. Per germline, CDR1 SGHTS and CDR2 YDEGEE. Trimming stripped 1 base from V and 4 bases from J, with 11 bases between. The CDR3 bases are TGTGCCAGCAGCTTGTTGGGAGGTGGCTATGGCTACACCTTC. This codes for CASSLLGGGYGYTF. Full variable domain (missing parts from reference TRBV5-8 and TRBJ1-2): EAGVTQSPTHLIKTRGQQATLRCSPISGHTSVYWYQQALGLGLQFLLWYDEGEERNRGNFPPRFSGRQFPNYSSELNVNALELEDSALYLCASSLLGGGYGYTFGSGTRLTVV.

The rearrangement uses TRBV6-6 and TRBJ2-7; tentatively, D is TRBD2 (5 bases). The CDR3 is 15 amino acids. Germline V lookup: CDR1 MNHNY, CDR2 SVGAGI (reference sequence). Trimming stripped 2 bases from V and 6 bases from J, with 17 bases between. CDR3 sequence reads: CASSYLDFLGPEQYF. The CDR3 DNA sequence: TGTGCCAGCAGTTACCTGGACTTTTTAGGGCCCGAGCAGTACTTC.

The rearrangement links TRBV1 to TRBJ2-1; TRBD2 reflects the table's D call only, with no check against the DNA. TRBV1 has pseudogene status. This CDR3 spans 20 amino acids. The CDR3 reads CTSSQELAGGSTPPGNEQFF. CDR3 nucleotides: TGCACCAGCAGCCAAGAGCTAGCGGGGGGATCAACACCCCCGGGCAATGAGCAGTTCTTC.

The rearrangement joins TRBV30 to TRBJ2-5, with TRBD2 matching 8 bases. The DNA end is more similar to TRBJ2-7, so the J call may be wrong. The CDR3 runs 16 residues. From germline, CDR1 is GTSNPN and CDR2 SVGIG (reference sequence). The chain's CDR3 is CAWIINRRGAGDEQYF. DNA of the CDR3: TGTGCCTGGATAATAAATAGGCGGGGGGCCGGTGACGAGCAGTACTTC.

The rearrangement links TRBV5-8 to TRBJ2-4; either TRBD1 or TRBD2 may fit D (6 bases each). The germline gives CDR1 SGHTS, CDR2 YDEGEE. The CDR3 extends over 17 amino acids. Trimming left V 5 bases short and J 3 bases short, with 21 bases between. The CDR3 nucleotides read TGTGCCAGCAGGCCTTCCCGGGGGCCGTTTCACAAAAACATTCAGTACTTC. It yields the protein CASRPSRGPFHKNIQYF.

This clone was seen only once. The chain couples TRBV7-2 to TRBJ2-2; D is unresolved. Germline CDR1 and CDR2: SGHTA and FQGNSA. The CDR3 has 13 residues. V lost 6 bases and J 1 base, leaving 6 bases between the germline ends. DNA for the CDR3: TGTGCCAGCAGAACCCGGAACACCGGGGAGCTGTTTTTT. Amino acids: CASRTRNTGELFF.

The chain combines TRBV5-1 with TRBJ1-1; D possibly corresponds to TRBD1 (5 bases). CDR1 is SGHRS and CDR2 is YFSETQ in the germline V gene. V was clipped by 4 bases and J by 4 bases, with 23 bases between them. This CDR3 spans 17 amino acids. CDR3 residues: CASSHRDPRNPITEAFF. In DNA form, the CDR3 reads TGCGCCAGCAGCCACCGGGACCCCCGCAATCCTATCACTGAAGCTTTCTTT.

In its sample, this clone was seen a few times. Here the CDR3 DNA reads TGTGCCAGCAGCTTAGAACTCTACGAGCAGTACTTC. Translation: CASSLELYEQYF. This chain joins TRBV7-9 and TRBJ2-7; D is unresolved. CDR1 and CDR2 (germline): SEHNR, FQNEAQ (reference sequence). The CDR3 runs to 12 residues. The V end was cut by 1 base, the J end by 3 bases, with 4 bases between.

The chain is built from TRBV19 and TRBJ2-6; D not certain. The CDR3 loop spans 16 amino acids. The V end lost 7 bases, the J end lost 0 bases, and 13 bases lay between the germline ends. Germline V gives CDR1 LNHDA, CDR2 SQIVND (reference sequence). The CDR3 protein is CASTGYLSSGANVLTF. The CDR3 DNA sequence: TGTGCCAGTACAGGTTATCTGAGCTCTGGGGCCAACGTCCTGACTTTC.

The J gene is TRBJ2-7, the V gene TRBV7-8, with 10 positions matching TRBD1. V was clipped by 5 bases and J by 7 bases; unmatched bases: 11. Germline V gene sequence: CDR1 SGHVS, CDR2 FQNEAQ. There are 15 residues in the CDR3. In nucleotides, the CDR3 is TGTGCCAGCAGCCCCCCCTGGACAGGGGGTGGGGAGCAGTACTTC. The encoded protein is CASSPPWTGGGEQYF.

The chain combines TRBV9 with TRBJ2-2; 13 bases line up with TRBD2. The CDR3 contains 18 residues. Trimming cost V 3 bases and J 4 bases; bases outside gene matches: 9. The germline CDR1 and CDR2 sequences are SGDLS and YYNGEE. The CDR3 DNA reads as TGTGCCAGCAGCGGCCAAACCGGGACTAGCGGGGCCACCGGGGAGCTGTTTTTT. This gives the protein CASSGQTGTSGATGELFF. Looking up the rest from reference TRBV9 and TRBJ2-2 gives the full variable domain: DSGVTQTPKHLITATGQRVTLRCSPRSGDLSVYWYQQSLDQGLQFLIQYYNGEERAKGNILERFSAQQFPDLHSELNLSSLELGDSALYFCASSGQTGTSGATGELFFGEGSRLTVL.

A single count supports this clone. CDR3 loop: CASSVLAGGHYNEQFF. CDR3 DNA sequence: TGTGCCAGCAGCGTACTAGCGGGGGGACATTACAATGAGCAGTTCTTC. This chain joins TRBV7-2 and TRBJ2-1; 12 bases agree with TRBD2. Germline assignment: CDR1 SGHTA and CDR2 FQGNSA. The CDR3 has 16 amino acids. V lost 5 bases to trimming and J lost 4 bases; unmatched junction nucleotides: 6.

The V and J genes are TRBV7-9 and TRBJ1-4; tentatively, D is TRBD1 (5 bases). The CDR3 spans 17 residues. Deletions cut 1 base from V and 8 bases from J, with 20 bases between. The germline V gene encodes CDR1 SEHNR and CDR2 FQNEAQ (reference sequence). CDR3 sequence: CASSLVGTGGRGEKLFF. DNA for the CDR3: TGTGCCAGCAGCTTAGTGGGGACGGGAGGTAGAGGCGAAAAACTGTTTTTT.

This clone occurred a few times. V is TRBV10-3 and J is TRBJ2-7; TRBD1 aligns across 7 bases. Germline V gene data show CDR1 as ENHRY and CDR2 as SYGVKD. Germline trimming cut 4 bases from V and 0 bases from J; bases unmatched to any gene: 3. The CDR3 contains 14 residues. CDR3 region: CAISAGTVSYEQYF. CDR3 coding DNA: TGTGCCATCAGTGCCGGGACAGTCTCCTACGAGCAGTACTTC.

The chain has TRBV7-2 and TRBJ2-5; D perhaps matches TRBD2 (6 bases). Germline loops: CDR1 SGHTA, CDR2 FQGNSA. This CDR3 region has 12 residues. V was pared by 6 bases and J by 9 bases, with 14 bases between. CDR3 in amino acids: CASSQRWGAQYF. In DNA form, the CDR3 reads TGTGCCAGCAGTCAAAGGTGGGGGGCCCAGTACTTC.

This clone was observed a handful of times. V and J are TRBV2 and TRBJ2-7; D may be TRBD1 (6 bases). V lost 5 bases and J lost 0, with 23 bases in between. Germline V gene lookup returns CDR1 SNHLY and CDR2 FYNNEI. The CDR3 is 18 amino acids. The CDR3 here is CASSKDRFLATRSYEQYF. The CDR3 region has the DNA TGTGCCAGCAGTAAAGACAGGTTTTTGGCTACTCGCTCCTACGAGCAGTACTTC.

The chain employs TRBV7-9 and TRBJ2-3; no firm D call. This CDR3 is built from 13 residues. Germline CDR1 and CDR2: SEHNR and FQNEAQ (reference sequence). With 3 bases removed from V and 3 bases from J, the gap between germline ends came to 7 bases. CDR3 sequence (DNA): TGTGCCAGCAGCTTTACTGGTACAGATACGCAGTATTTT. Its translation: CASSFTGTDTQYF.

This sequence joins TRBV9 and TRBJ2-2, with unresolved D. Germline lookup yields CDR1 SGDLS and CDR2 YYNGEE. V lost 1 base and J 4 bases, leaving 5 bases between the germline ends. CDR3 length equals 13 residues. The CDR3 sequence: CASSVISTGELFF. In DNA form, the CDR3 reads TGTGCCAGCAGCGTAATTAGCACCGGGGAGCTGTTTTTT.

The chain has TRBV28 and TRBJ1-3; the D is unclear. The CDR3 totals 15 residues. Trimming shortened V by 7 bases and J by 3 bases, and 16 bases separated the two germline ends. CDR1 MDHEN and CDR2 SYDVKM come from the germline V gene. The CDR3 DNA sequence: TGTGCCAGCACCTTGAGTCCCTCCAATGGAAACACCATATATTTT. This gives the protein CASTLSPSNGNTIYF.